This T cell receptor (beta chain) appears in the sequencing data of a study of response to subunit inactivated influenza vaccine. This CDR3 has 15 residues. V shed 7 bases, J shed 8 bases, and the junction held 16 bases outside the gene matches. Germline CDR1 MNHNS, CDR2 SASEGT. Overall study findings and caveats: Authors suggested few new T cells are recruited by each seasonal influenza vaccination.

TCRdb ran MiXCR on the RT-PCR reads and lists one entry per CDR3 protein. This table has around 500,000 distinct CDR3 sequences, 11% appearing once. This clonotype has a handful of counts. No antigen is known for it. The receptor's source is a man aged 45-65 years who received an inactivated influenza vaccine. The gene calls are TRBV6-1 and TRBJ1-2, with TRBD1 matching 7 bases. The specimen was PBMCs from blood, collected roughly 48 days after vaccination. The CDR3 nucleotides are TGTGCCAGCACCCTTATTGAGGGGGCCACTAGCGGCTACACCTTC. Amino acid sequence: CASTLIEGATSGYTF.